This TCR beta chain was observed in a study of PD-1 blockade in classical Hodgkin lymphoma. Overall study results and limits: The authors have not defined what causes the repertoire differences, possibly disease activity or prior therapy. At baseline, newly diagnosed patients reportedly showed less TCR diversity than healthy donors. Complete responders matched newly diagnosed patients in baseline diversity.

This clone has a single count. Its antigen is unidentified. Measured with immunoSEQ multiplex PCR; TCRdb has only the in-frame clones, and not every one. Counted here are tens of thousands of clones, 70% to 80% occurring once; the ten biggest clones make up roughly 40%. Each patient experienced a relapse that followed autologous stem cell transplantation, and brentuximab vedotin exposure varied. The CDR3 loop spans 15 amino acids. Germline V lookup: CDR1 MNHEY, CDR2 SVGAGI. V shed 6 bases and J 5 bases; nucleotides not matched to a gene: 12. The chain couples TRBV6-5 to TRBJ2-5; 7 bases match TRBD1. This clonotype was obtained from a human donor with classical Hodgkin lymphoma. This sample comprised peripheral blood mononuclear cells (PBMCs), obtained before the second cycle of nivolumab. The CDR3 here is CASSLLGQSPETQYF. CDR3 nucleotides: TGTGCCAGCAGCCTCTTGGGACAGAGCCCGGAGACCCAGTACTTC.